What follows are 28 T cell receptor beta chains derived from one specimen sequenced in a study of CD8 T cells in Susac syndrome. The authors reverse transcribed roughly 0.5 to 1 ug RNA with random hexamers. One entry per CDR3 protein results from TCRdb running MiXCR on the immunoSEQ multiplex PCR reads. There are under 250,000 distinct CDR3 sequences in the sample; roughly 95% occur only once, and 0.065% to 0.075% lies in the top ten. Sequenced: CD4+ T cells from PBMCs. These receptor sequences come from a human donor with multiple sclerosis.

This clonotype was observed a single time. The chain couples TRBV5-6 to TRBJ1-4; 8 positions match TRBD1. Germline values: CDR1 SGHDT, CDR2 YYEEEE. This CDR3 spans 17 amino acids. With 3 bases clipped from V and 3 bases from J, the junction kept 10 bases outside the gene matches. The CDR3 sequence is CASSSRTGRWSNEKLFF. In nucleotides, the CDR3 is TGTGCCAGCAGCTCCAGGACAGGGAGGTGGTCTAATGAAAAACTGTTTTTT. The full variable domain, its missing parts supplied by reference TRBV5-6 and TRBJ1-4, is DAGVTQSPTHLIKTRGQQVTLRCSPKSGHDTVSWYQQALGQGPQFIFQYYEEEERQRGNFPDRFSGHQFPNYSSELNVNALLLGDSALYLCASSSRTGRWSNEKLFFGSGTQLSVL.

This chain joins TRBV6-2 or TRBV6-3 and TRBJ2-4; D is ambiguous. CDR1 and CDR2 from the germline V gene are MNHEY and SVGEGT. Trimming took 2 bases from V and 0 from J, leaving 5 bases between them. This CDR3 region has 14 residues. The CDR3 nucleotides are TGTGCCAGCAGTTACGACCCAGCCAAAAACATTCAGTACTTC. Its protein is CASSYDPAKNIQYF.

V and J are TRBV6-6 and TRBJ2-1; 8 nucleotides align to TRBD2. The V and J ends lost 2 bases and 5 bases, in that order; junction bases with no gene match: 5. The length of the CDR3 is 15 residues. Germline assignment: CDR1 MNHNY and CDR2 SVGAGI (reference sequence). This chain's CDR3 is CASSYAGGANNEQFF. The CDR3 DNA follows: TGTGCCAGCAGTTACGCCGGGGGGGCGAACAATGAGCAGTTCTTC.

The chain joins TRBV6-1 to TRBJ1-6; TRBD1 aligns across 9 bases. Germline lookup yields CDR1 MNHNS and CDR2 SASEGT. The ends lost 2 bases at V and 7 bases at J; junction bases unmatched: 15. The CDR3 sequence is 19 residues long. The CDR3 region has the DNA TGTGCCAGCAGTGAACCGGGAGGGGTTACCGGGACAGGGAATTCACCCCTCCACTTT. Translated, it gives CASSEPGGVTGTGNSPLHF.

The chain has TRBV5-4 and TRBJ2-2; D may be TRBD1 (8 bases). V was pared by 4 bases and J by 4 bases, with 17 bases between. CDR3 length equals 16 residues. Per the germline V gene, CDR1 is SGHNT and CDR2 is YYREEE (reference sequence). CDR3 region: CASSTPQGGITGELFF. CDR3 nucleotide sequence: TGTGCCAGCAGCACTCCACAGGGGGGGATCACCGGGGAGCTGTTTTTT.

This sequence joins TRBV13 and TRBJ2-7; D is ambiguous. With 4 bases removed from V and 3 bases from J, the gap between germline ends came to 25 bases. Germline V gives CDR1 PRHDT, CDR2 FYEKMQ (reference sequence). There are 18 residues in the CDR3. The CDR3 region is CASSSDIGDSQNNYEQYF. The CDR3 DNA reads as TGTGCCAGCAGCTCCGATATCGGAGATAGTCAAAACAACTACGAGCAGTACTTC.

In this sample, this clonotype turned up once. The chain employs TRBV5-1 and TRBJ1-4; D is ambiguous. The CDR3 consists of 13 residues. V lost 0 bases to trimming and J lost 8 bases, with 8 bases between them. Germline V gene data show CDR1 as SGHRS and CDR2 as YFSETQ. This CDR3 is CASSLEAAEKLFF. The CDR3 coding sequence is TGCGCCAGCAGCTTGGAGGCAGCCGAAAAACTGTTTTTT.

The genes are TRBV5-1 and TRBJ2-5; 8 positions match TRBD1. Germline V gene lookup returns CDR1 SGHRS and CDR2 YFSETQ. After removal of 3 bases from V and 3 bases from J, the junction contained 1 base not matched to a gene. The CDR3 is made up of 13 amino acids. The CDR3 is CASSWTGKETQYF. The CDR3 region has the DNA TGCGCCAGCAGCTGGACAGGGAAAGAGACCCAGTACTTC. Supplemented by reference TRBV5-1 and TRBJ2-5, the full variable domain reads KAGVTQTPRYLIKTRGQQVTLSCSPISGHRSVSWYQQTPGQGLQFLFEYFSETQRNKGNFPGRFSGRQFSNSRSEMNVSTLELGDSALYLCASSWTGKETQYFGPGTRLLVL.

The chain links TRBV21-1 to TRBJ2-2; TRBD1 is the table's D call, not checked against the DNA. TRBV21-1 is annotated as a pseudogene. This CDR3 contains 16 residues. This CDR3 is CASSNVRGGDTGELFF. Written as DNA, the CDR3 is TGTGCCAGCAGCAACGTACGGGGGGGCGACACCGGGGAGCTGTTTTTT.

This clonotype was recorded once. The chain couples TRBV7-9 to TRBJ2-7; 8 nucleotides agree with TRBD1. The CDR3 loop spans 15 amino acids. Germline assignment: CDR1 SEHNR and CDR2 FQNEAQ (reference sequence). The ends lost 4 bases at V and 1 base at J; junction bases unmatched: 6. The CDR3 reads CASSSPGGGSYEQYV. DNA for the CDR3: TGTGCCAGCAGCTCCCCAGGGGGCGGATCCTACGAGCAGTACGTC.

The chain employs TRBV24-1 and TRBJ1-5; no firm D call. Between the trimmed V and J ends, which lost 3 bases and 3 bases, there was a span of 8 bases. CDR3 length: 14 amino acids. Germline V lookup: CDR1 KGHDR, CDR2 SFDVKD. Here the CDR3 DNA reads TGTGCCACCAGTGATCCGGGGAACAATCAGCCCCAGCATTTT. The encoded protein is CATSDPGNNQPQHF.

This chain connects TRBV2 to TRBJ2-7; 11 bases align to TRBD1. J lost 6 bases, V lost 5 bases, and 3 bases had no gene match. CDR3 length: 13 residues. Germline CDR1 is SNHLY and CDR2 is FYNNEI. CDR3 protein: CASSRDRGVEQYV. The CDR3 DNA is TGTGCCAGCAGTCGGGACAGGGGGGTCGAGCAGTACGTC.

V gene TRBV20-1 combines with J gene TRBJ2-3, with 8 bases lining up with TRBD2. V lost 8 bases, J lost 1 base, and 2 bases stayed unmatched. Germline V gene sequence: CDR1 DFQATT, CDR2 SNEGSKA (reference sequence). This CDR3 region has 12 residues. CDR3 bases: TGCAGTCCGGGGGGGGGCACAGATACGCAGTATTTT. This gives the protein CSPGGGTDTQYF.

J is TRBJ2-3 and V is TRBV11-3; D unresolved. V was shortened by 6 bases and J by 5 bases, with 9 bases between the two germline ends. Germline V gives CDR1 SGHNT, CDR2 YENEEA. CDR3 length equals 12 residues. CDR3 nucleotide sequence: TGTGCCAGCAGTCTCCATAGAGATACGCAGTATTTT. Translating it yields CASSLHRDTQYF.

The rearrangement uses TRBV7-2 and TRBJ2-1; D might be TRBD1 (5 bases). The CDR3 is 16 amino acids. The ends were cut back, 5 bases at V and 2 bases at J, with 16 bases in the middle. The germline CDR1 and CDR2 sequences are SGHTA and FQGNSA. The CDR3 DNA is TGTGCCAGCAGCGTTAATCCCCAACAGGCCTACAATGAGCAGTTCTTC. Protein product: CASSVNPQQAYNEQFF.

The V call is TRBV7-8, the J call TRBJ2-3; D might be TRBD2 (5 bases). The germline V and J ends were trimmed by 3 bases and 0 bases, with 10 bases remaining between them. This CDR3 comprises 15 residues. From germline, CDR1 is SGHVS and CDR2 FQNEAQ. The chain's CDR3 is CASSLEVTSTDTQYF. CDR3 bases: TGTGCCAGCAGCTTGGAGGTGACTAGCACAGATACGCAGTATTTT.

V usage is TRBV6-2 or TRBV6-3 and J usage is TRBJ2-2, with TRBD1 matching over 7 bases. CDR3 length: 13 amino acids. The junction had 6 bases not matched to a gene; V was cut back by 7 bases and J by 7 bases. CDR1 MNHEY and CDR2 SVGEGT come from the germline V gene. The CDR3 is CASMAGGIGELFF. CDR3 in DNA: TGTGCCAGCATGGCAGGGGGAATCGGGGAGCTGTTTTTT.

The chain links TRBV5-1 to TRBJ1-1, with D possibly matching TRBD1 (5 bases). Germline values: CDR1 SGHRS, CDR2 YFSETQ. CDR3 length equals 17 residues. Trimming shortened V by 1 base and J by 0 bases, and 16 bases separated the two germline ends. The CDR3 region is CASSLSTGGSVNTEAFF. In DNA, the CDR3 is TGCGCCAGCAGCTTGAGTACAGGAGGGTCTGTGAACACTGAAGCTTTCTTT.

In this sample, this clonotype turned up a few times. The rearrangement joins TRBV6-6 to TRBJ2-3; D perhaps matches TRBD1 (6 bases). Per germline, CDR1 MNHNY and CDR2 SVGAGI (reference sequence). CDR3 length: 14 amino acids. Trimming took 2 bases from V and 0 from J, leaving 6 bases between them. CDR3 loop: CASSYGQSTDTQYF. In DNA form, the CDR3 reads TGTGCCAGCAGTTACGGACAGAGCACAGATACGCAGTATTTT.

The chain joins TRBV29-1 to TRBJ2-7; 7 positions match TRBD2. Germline values: CDR1 SQVTM, CDR2 ANQGSEA. Trimming cost V 7 bases and J 3 bases; bases outside gene matches: 9. CDR3 length equals 13 residues. The CDR3 sequence is CSAVSGPSYEQYF. CDR3 DNA: TGCAGCGCAGTTAGCGGGCCCAGCTACGAGCAGTACTTC.

This clonotype was seen just once. The rearrangement links TRBV7-9 to TRBJ1-1; no firm D call. V was pared by 1 base and J by 2 bases, with 11 bases between. This CDR3 comprises 15 residues. The germline V gene has CDR1 SEHNR and CDR2 FQNEAQ (reference sequence). The CDR3 region has the DNA TGTGCCAGCAGCTTAGTCTTATGGAGAAACACTGAAGCTTTCTTT. Translated, it gives CASSLVLWRNTEAFF.

The chain is built from TRBV3-1 and TRBJ1-1; D is possibly TRBD1 (6 bases). V was cut by 4 bases and J by 5 bases, with 17 bases left in between. Germline-derived CDR1 and CDR2 are LGHDT and YNNKEL (reference sequence). CDR3 length: 15 amino acids. CDR3 coding DNA: TGTGCCAGCAGCCTAAAGCCCAGGGGTTCGACTGAAGCTTTCTTT. This sequence encodes CASSLKPRGSTEAFF.

This chain joins TRBV12-3 or TRBV12-4 and TRBJ1-5; 7 bases are shared with TRBD1. The CDR3 loop spans 14 amino acids. The ends lost 6 bases at V and 3 bases at J; junction bases unmatched: 5. CDR3 nucleotides: TGTGCCAGCAGGGGAGACAGGGCCAATCAGCCCCAGCATTTT. Translation: CASRGDRANQPQHF.

The V call is TRBV10-3, the J call TRBJ2-1; 12 bases align to TRBD2. Germline CDR1 is ENHRY and CDR2 is SYGVKD. After removal of 5 bases from V and 4 bases from J, the junction contained 3 bases not matched to a gene. There are 15 residues in the CDR3. CDR3 sequence (DNA): TGTGCCATCAGTTCTAGCGGGGGGGGTTACAATGAGCAGTTCTTC. Amino acid sequence: CAISSSGGGYNEQFF.

V gene TRBV12-3 or TRBV12-4 combines with J gene TRBJ2-1; weak D call: TRBD1 (5 bases). The length of the CDR3 is 18 residues. V lost 1 base and J lost 2, with 18 bases in between. This CDR3 is CASSLGPGKGNPYNEQFF. DNA of the CDR3: TGTGCCAGCAGTTTAGGCCCAGGGAAGGGTAACCCCTACAATGAGCAGTTCTTC.

J is TRBJ2-1 and V is TRBV19, with D perhaps TRBD1 or TRBD2 (5 bases each). The V end lost 1 base, the J end lost 2 bases, and 12 bases lay between the germline ends. CDR3 length: 16 amino acids. CDR1 LNHDA and CDR2 SQIVND come from the germline V gene (reference sequence). CDR3 loop: CASSIGGTLAYNEQFF. The CDR3 region has the DNA TGTGCCAGTAGTATAGGGGGGACCCTCGCCTACAATGAGCAGTTCTTC.

V gene TRBV2 combines with J gene TRBJ1-5, with D possibly being TRBD1 (5 bases). The ends were cut back, 0 bases at V and 5 bases at J, with 17 bases in the middle. This CDR3 comprises 17 residues. The V gene's germline CDR1 is SNHLY and CDR2 FYNNEI. CDR3: CASSEALGGVMHQPQHF. CDR3 coding DNA: TGTGCCAGCAGTGAAGCCCTGGGGGGGGTTATGCATCAGCCCCAGCATTTT. The full variable domain, completed using reference TRBV2 and TRBJ1-5, is EPEVTQTPSHQVTQMGQEVILRCVPISNHLYFYWYRQILGQKVEFLVSFYNNEISEKSEIFDDQFSVERPDGSNFTLKIRSTKLEDSAMYFCASSEALGGVMHQPQHFGDGTRLSIL.

The chain combines TRBV5-1 with TRBJ2-2, with 10 bases matching TRBD2. The J segment lost 3 bases and the V segment lost 5 bases, leaving 7 bases of the junction unmatched. The CDR3 loop spans 16 amino acids. The germline V gene encodes CDR1 SGHRS and CDR2 YFSETQ. This chain's CDR3 is CASSRVLAGDTGELFF. In nucleotides, the CDR3 is TGCGCCAGCAGTCGGGTCCTAGCGGGGGACACCGGGGAGCTGTTTTTT.